The 8 T cell receptor beta chains below come from one sample, sequenced in a study of T cell responses to AZD1222 COVID-19 vaccine. Sequencing used immunoSEQ multiplex PCR; TCRdb keeps in-frame clones, though not all of them. The sample consists of approximately 140,000 clones, over 75% of them appearing once. The starting material was peripheral blood, obtained on day 0 of AZD1222 vaccination. The receptors here all came from an adult in good health.

The chain couples TRBV5-4 to TRBJ1-1, with TRBD1 matching over 8 bases. Per germline, CDR1 SGHNT and CDR2 YYREEE (reference sequence). This CDR3 spans 14 amino acids. The V gene end was trimmed by 2 bases and the J gene end by 2 bases; junction bases not matched to a gene: 2. CDR3 sequence reads: CASSLDRGNTEAFF. CDR3 in DNA: TGTGCCAGCAGCTTAGACAGGGGTAACACTGAAGCTTTCTTT.

The chain links TRBV6-1 to TRBJ1-2; D might be TRBD1 (5 bases). CDR3 size: 14 residues. With 2 bases removed from V and 7 bases from J, the gap between germline ends came to 14 bases. Per germline, CDR1 MNHNS and CDR2 SASEGT. The CDR3 region is CASSELDGAGGYTF. The CDR3 nucleotides read TGTGCCAGCAGTGAACTTGACGGGGCTGGTGGCTACACCTTC.

The chain joins TRBV28 to TRBJ1-5, with no clear D. Trimming cost V 5 bases and J 5 bases, with 16 bases left between them. This CDR3 region has 15 residues. From germline, CDR1 is MDHEN and CDR2 SYDVKM. CDR3 DNA sequence: TGTGCCAGCAGTGGTTTTTTAGGGTCAGATCAGCCCCAGCATTTT. Its protein is CASSGFLGSDQPQHF.

This chain uses TRBV11-1 with TRBJ1-4, with D possibly matching TRBD1 (6 bases). The CDR3 spans 15 residues. Germline V gene sequence: CDR1 SGHAT, CDR2 FQDESV (reference sequence). Trimming took off 5 bases at V and 5 bases at J, with 15 bases between the two ends. CDR3 residues: CASSPGQGLNEKLFF. The CDR3 bases are TGTGCCAGCAGCCCCGGCCAGGGGTTAAATGAAAAACTGTTTTTT.

V and J are TRBV5-1 and TRBJ2-2, with 10 positions matching TRBD2. The CDR3 runs 14 residues. Per germline, CDR1 SGHRS and CDR2 YFSETQ. Trimming removed 3 bases from V and 6 bases from J; junction bases left unmatched: 2. The CDR3 is CASSWTSGSGELFF. For the CDR3, the DNA is TGCGCCAGCAGCTGGACTAGCGGTTCCGGGGAGCTGTTTTTT.

V is TRBV7-2 and J is TRBJ2-1; no clear D gene. The CDR3 has 15 residues. Looked up from germline, CDR1 is SGHTA and CDR2 is FQGNSA. V was clipped by 5 bases and J by 4 bases, with 15 bases between them. The CDR3 sequence is CASSLRVGAYNEQFF. DNA for the CDR3: TGTGCCAGCAGCCTCCGGGTGGGCGCTTACAATGAGCAGTTCTTC. The full variable domain, its missing parts supplied by reference TRBV7-2 and TRBJ2-1, is GAGVSQSPSNKVTEKGKDVELRCDPISGHTALYWYRQSLGQGLEFLIYFQGNSAPDKSGLPSDRFSAERTGGSVSTLTIQRTQQEDSAVYLCASSLRVGAYNEQFFGPGTRLTVL.

A single count supports this clone. The V and J genes are TRBV13 and TRBJ1-2, with 8 bases matching TRBD1. The V segment lost 5 bases and the J segment 6 bases; nucleotides outside the gene matches: 2. Germline CDR1 PRHDT, CDR2 FYEKMQ (reference sequence). This CDR3 region has 12 residues. The CDR3 is CASSRTGNGYTF. CDR3 nucleotides: TGTGCCAGCAGCCGGACAGGGAATGGCTACACCTTC.

The chain uses TRBV7-6 and TRBJ2-7, with 11 nucleotides matching TRBD2. Germline trimming cut 5 bases from V and 3 bases from J; bases unmatched to any gene: 3. CDR1 SGHVS and CDR2 FNYEAQ come from the germline V gene. The CDR3 spans 14 residues. The DNA of the CDR3 is TGTGCCAGCAGCCCTAGCGGGGGGAGCTACGAGCAGTACTTC. Its protein product is CASSPSGGSYEQYF.